The clone carrying this TCR beta chain is medium-sized by share. Alopecia areata patients provided lesional scalp punch biopsies and peripheral blood. Reverse transcription of extracted RNA yielded cDNA, which provided the sequencing template. The method was immunoSEQ multiplex PCR; TCRdb's version includes in-frame clones alone and lacks a portion of them. Counted here are some 11,000 clones, 59% occurring once; the ten biggest clones make up 8.1%. This entry comes from a study of CD8+ T cells in alopecia areata. Material: skin, obtained at week 0. The receptor was derived from a human donor with alopecia areata.

The CDR3 bases are TGCGCCAGCAGTCAATCGAAGACATCCCGTCCCTATGGCTACACCTTC. Its protein is CASSQSKTSRPYGYTF. This chain links TRBV23-1 with TRBJ1-2; D is unresolved. TRBV23-1 is marked as an open reading frame, function uncertain. Deletions cut 0 bases from V and 4 bases from J, with 15 bases between. This CDR3 is 16 amino acids long.